This TCR beta chain appears in the sequencing data of a study of blood T cell repertoires in COVID-19. The data were produced by immunoSEQ multiplex PCR, yet TCRdb's version contains in-frame clones alone and is incomplete. The profile shows approximately 530,000 clones, approximately 88% of them singletons. The V gene's germline CDR1 is ENHRY and CDR2 SYGVKD. Trimming pared 4 bases from V and 5 bases from J, leaving 12 bases between. The CDR3 is made up of 13 amino acids. This clonotype was sampled from a woman in her fifties or sixties with COVID-19, enrolled during active disease. The sample taken for sequencing was peripheral blood. This sequence joins TRBV10-3 and TRBJ2-7, with D possibly TRBD1 on 6 matching bases. In DNA, the CDR3 is TGTGCCATCAGTGGCCGGGACAATGACGAGCAGTACTTC. It specifies CAISGRDNDEQYF.